These 15 T cell receptor beta chains came from one sample sequenced in a study of graft-versus-host responses after intestinal transplantation. Sequenced by immunoSEQ multiplex PCR; TCRdb stores in-frame clones only, minus some. The sample carries around 100,000 clones, 87% recorded once. Antigens for these TCRs are unknown. The input for sequencing was unstimulated CD4+ T cells sorted from spleen or lymph node cells, taken before intestinal transplant. Every receptor here comes from a human donor who received an intestinal transplant.

The rearrangement links TRBV5-1 to TRBJ2-1; 11 nucleotides match TRBD2. CDR1 SGHRS and CDR2 YFSETQ come from the germline V gene. The V gene end was trimmed by 1 base and the J gene end by 8 bases; junction bases not matched to a gene: 5. This CDR3 spans 15 amino acids. CDR3: CASSLSSGGADEQFF. In DNA, the CDR3 is TGCGCCAGCAGCTTGAGTAGCGGGGGGGCGGATGAGCAGTTCTTC.

This chain uses TRBV5-1 with TRBJ1-5; D perhaps matches TRBD1 (6 bases). Trimming took 5 bases from V and 0 from J, leaving 12 bases between them. This CDR3 comprises 15 residues. Germline loops: CDR1 SGHRS, CDR2 YFSETQ. The CDR3 sequence: CASSEDSTSNQPQHF. In DNA form, the CDR3 reads TGCGCCAGCAGTGAGGACAGTACTAGCAATCAGCCCCAGCATTTT. Variable domain in full (rest from reference TRBV5-1 and TRBJ1-5): KAGVTQTPRYLIKTRGQQVTLSCSPISGHRSVSWYQQTPGQGLQFLFEYFSETQRNKGNFPGRFSGRQFSNSRSEMNVSTLELGDSALYLCASSEDSTSNQPQHFGDGTRLSIL.

The V gene is TRBV9, the J gene TRBJ2-7; TRBD1 matches at 7 bases. This CDR3 has 14 residues. The V gene end was trimmed by 3 bases and the J gene end by 3 bases; junction bases not matched to a gene: 6. Germline V lookup: CDR1 SGDLS, CDR2 YYNGEE. CDR3 nucleotides: TGTGCCAGCAGCGCCCGGACAGGTAGCTACGAGCAGTACTTC. It yields the protein CASSARTGSYEQYF.

The chain has TRBV18 and TRBJ2-7, with D perhaps being TRBD1 or TRBD2 (5 bases each). Per germline, CDR1 KGHSH and CDR2 LQKENI. Trimming stripped 2 bases from V and 0 bases from J, with 14 bases between. This CDR3 contains 16 residues. The CDR3 here is CASSPRDGILSYEQYF. DNA of the CDR3: TGTGCCAGCTCACCAAGGGACGGCATCCTCTCCTACGAGCAGTACTTC. Supplemented by reference TRBV18 and TRBJ2-7, the full variable domain reads NAGVMQNPRHLVRRRGQEARLRCSPMKGHSHVYWYRQLPEEGLKFMVYLQKENIIDESGMPKERFSAEFPKEGPSILRIQQVVRGDSAAYFCASSPRDGILSYEQYFGPGTRLTVT.

This rearrangement joins TRBV19 to TRBJ2-1, with D possibly being TRBD1 or TRBD2 (5 bases each). Germline V gene lookup returns CDR1 LNHDA and CDR2 SQIVND (reference sequence). The CDR3 totals 15 residues. V lost 6 bases, J lost 1 base, and 13 bases lay in between. Here the CDR3 DNA reads TGTGCCAGTAGGAACACGGGACGGTCCTACAATGAGCAGTTCTTC. It yields the protein CASRNTGRSYNEQFF.

This rearrangement joins TRBV19 to TRBJ1-2, with 8 bases matching TRBD1. After removal of 5 bases from V and 8 bases from J, the junction contained 7 bases not matched to a gene. There are 13 residues in the CDR3. Germline V gene lookup returns CDR1 LNHDA and CDR2 SQIVND (reference sequence). The chain's CDR3 is CASSPQGARGYTF. CDR3 DNA sequence: TGTGCCAGTAGTCCTCAGGGGGCGCGCGGCTACACCTTC.

The chain couples TRBV28 to TRBJ1-3; unclear D gene. Trimming took off 6 bases at V and 0 bases at J, with 15 bases between the two ends. The CDR3 has 16 amino acids. Germline-derived CDR1 and CDR2 are MDHEN and SYDVKM. The CDR3 region is CASRPGRDNSGNTIYF. For the CDR3, the DNA is TGTGCCAGCAGGCCGGGCCGTGACAACTCTGGAAACACCATATATTTT.

This chain joins TRBV19 and TRBJ2-1, with 9 bases fitting TRBD2. J was trimmed by 4 bases and V by 8 bases; bases with no gene match: 9. The CDR3 sequence is 15 residues long. The germline V gene encodes CDR1 LNHDA and CDR2 SQIVND (reference sequence). The CDR3 bases are TGTGCCAGTGGGCCTGGACTAGCGAGTTACAATGAGCAGTTCTTC. Translated: CASGPGLASYNEQFF.

Comment on this clone: The same CDR3 also results from other DNA sequences found in this sample. This chain uses TRBV7-9 with TRBJ2-7; a weak D match, TRBD2 (5 bases). Per the germline V gene, CDR1 is SEHNR and CDR2 is FQNEAQ (reference sequence). Trimming shortened V by 5 bases and J by 2 bases, and 7 bases separated the two germline ends. The CDR3 runs to 12 residues. DNA for the CDR3: TGTGCCAGCAGCCTCGGGGCCTACGAGCAGTACTTC. Amino acid sequence: CASSLGAYEQYF.

CDR3 sequence (DNA): TGTGCCAGCAGCTTGGGGACTCAAAACACCGGGGAGCTGTTTTTT. Encoded protein: CASSLGTQNTGELFF. The chain employs TRBV5-4 and TRBJ2-2; tentative D call: TRBD2 (5 bases). The germline V and J ends were trimmed by 0 bases and 2 bases, with 8 bases remaining between them. This CDR3 spans 15 amino acids. Germline CDR1 is SGHNT and CDR2 is YYREEE (reference sequence).

This rearrangement joins TRBV11-2 to TRBJ1-3; unclear D gene. This CDR3 spans 13 amino acids. Germline V gene sequence: CDR1 SGHAT, CDR2 FQNNGV. The ends were cut back, 1 base at V and 5 bases at J, with 6 bases in the middle. The CDR3 DNA follows: TGTGCCAGCAGCTTAGGTGATAGAAACACCATATATTTT. It yields the protein CASSLGDRNTIYF.

The rearrangement joins TRBV15 to TRBJ1-4; 8 bases map to TRBD1. CDR1 is LNHNV, CDR2 YYDKDF, per germline (reference sequence). V lost 1 base to trimming and J lost 6 bases; unmatched junction nucleotides: 7. The CDR3 extends over 16 amino acids. The CDR3, as DNA: TGTGCCACCAGCAGAGTAACAGGGGGAGGGCATGAAAAACTGTTTTTT. Its translation: CATSRVTGGGHEKLFF.

The genes are TRBV29-1 and TRBJ1-1; tentative D call: TRBD1 (5 bases). This CDR3 has 15 residues. The germline V and J ends were trimmed by 8 bases and 0 bases, with 19 bases remaining between them. CDR1 and CDR2 from the germline V gene are SQVTM and ANQGSEA. Here the CDR3 reads CSSSIGGSVNTEAFF. CDR3 in DNA: TGCAGCTCGTCTATCGGGGGGAGTGTGAACACTGAAGCTTTCTTT.

Turning to this clone: A read error may produce the germline difference seen at one junction end. V and J are TRBV10-3 and TRBJ2-3; D might be TRBD2 (6 bases). Germline-derived CDR1 and CDR2 are ENHRY and SYGVKD. CDR3 size: 14 residues. Here the CDR3 DNA reads TGTGCCACCAGTGACGTCGGGAGTAGAGATACGCAGTATTTT. It is translated as CATSDVGSRDTQYF.

This chain uses TRBV5-6 with TRBJ1-6; 7 bases are a match to TRBD1. J gave up 8 bases and V 5 bases, and 7 bases lay outside the gene matches. The CDR3 has 14 residues. Germline CDR1 reads SGHDT; CDR2 reads YYEEEE. As DNA, the CDR3 is TGTGCCAGCAGAGATACAGGGGTCGATTCACCCCTCCACTTT. Its translation is CASRDTGVDSPLHF.